The rows below give T cell receptor beta chains drawn from one sample of a study of blood T cell repertoires in COVID-19. Generated by immunoSEQ multiplex PCR, the TCRdb table keeps only in-frame clones and is missing some. The sample yields 120,000 or so clones, 80% to 90% seen once. The specimen was peripheral blood. The origin of the receptors is a woman between 45 and 60 years old with acute or convalescent COVID-19. CDR3s include the opening cysteine and the closing phenylalanine or tryptophan. Some rows mark clone size as missing; the rest say once, few, many or name a class of expanded clone.

CAISESTGEGGYTF,TRBV10-3,14,TRBJ1-2,NA
CASSSFRVFSSYEQYF,TRBV19,16,TRBJ2-7,once
CASSDSGQGRHYEQYF,TRBV6-4,16,TRBJ2-7,NA
CASSLRDSKDTQYF,TRBV27,14,TRBJ2-3,NA
CASSLGQSSYEQYF,TRBV7-9,14,TRBJ2-7,NA
CASGLGRTQETQYF,TRBV12-5,14,TRBJ2-5,NA
CASSLGQSYEQYF,TRBV5-1,13,TRBJ2-7,NA
CASSPRTSVSYNEQFF,TRBV18,16,TRBJ2-1,once
CASSPTGDSGNTIYF,TRBV18,15,TRBJ1-3,NA
CASSPRDSSEQYF,TRBV12-3/TRBV12-4,13,TRBJ2-7,NA
CASRRTGSNYGYTF,TRBV5-4,14,TRBJ1-2,NA
CASSIGRGLNYGYTF,TRBV19,15,TRBJ1-2,NA
CASSYGDRKNTEAFF,TRBV6-5,15,TRBJ1-1,NA
CASSYRGAGEQYF,TRBV6-5,13,TRBJ2-7,NA
CASTRTGPPYEQYF,TRBV13,14,TRBJ2-7,NA
CASSRGTGTGYPNEQFF,TRBV10-1,17,TRBJ2-1,NA
CASSPGEEWSYGYTF,TRBV11-3,15,TRBJ1-2,NA
CASSWGPGLAGEQYF,TRBV6-2/TRBV6-3,15,TRBJ2-7,NA
CASRRLAKNIQYF,TRBV2,13,TRBJ2-4,NA
CASSSEQGFADTQYF,TRBV7-8,15,TRBJ2-3,NA
CASSSRGTAVANEQFF,TRBV7-2,16,TRBJ2-1,NA
CSASYPGSGSRNEQFF,TRBV20-1,16,TRBJ2-1,NA
CASRLGGGTGELFF,TRBV7-2,14,TRBJ2-2,NA
CASNAGDSFNQPQHF,TRBV19,15,TRBJ1-5,NA
CATRLAGGYQSYNEQFF,TRBV10-3,17,TRBJ2-1,NA
CASSSWTGRSDTQYF,TRBV27,15,TRBJ2-3,few
CASSESSISVSYEQYF,TRBV10-2,16,TRBJ2-7,NA
CASSLTGEDGYTF,TRBV5-6,13,TRBJ1-2,NA
CASSLDPGQETQYF,TRBV5-5,14,TRBJ2-5,NA
CASSSLDREKDYGYTF,TRBV5-4,16,TRBJ1-2,NA
CASSLAGGIQETQYF,TRBV5-4,15,TRBJ2-5,NA
CANEMEDSEAFF,TRBV6-5,12,TRBJ1-1,NA
CASSQVPSGELFF,TRBV4-3,13,TRBJ2-2,few
CASSPQTGTGNTIYF,TRBV18,15,TRBJ1-3,NA
CSVSGGQFF,TRBV29-1,9,TRBJ2-1,NA
CASSPRRDYLHEQYF,TRBV13,15,TRBJ2-7,NA
CASSSVVPIDYTF,TRBV6-5,13,TRBJ1-2,NA